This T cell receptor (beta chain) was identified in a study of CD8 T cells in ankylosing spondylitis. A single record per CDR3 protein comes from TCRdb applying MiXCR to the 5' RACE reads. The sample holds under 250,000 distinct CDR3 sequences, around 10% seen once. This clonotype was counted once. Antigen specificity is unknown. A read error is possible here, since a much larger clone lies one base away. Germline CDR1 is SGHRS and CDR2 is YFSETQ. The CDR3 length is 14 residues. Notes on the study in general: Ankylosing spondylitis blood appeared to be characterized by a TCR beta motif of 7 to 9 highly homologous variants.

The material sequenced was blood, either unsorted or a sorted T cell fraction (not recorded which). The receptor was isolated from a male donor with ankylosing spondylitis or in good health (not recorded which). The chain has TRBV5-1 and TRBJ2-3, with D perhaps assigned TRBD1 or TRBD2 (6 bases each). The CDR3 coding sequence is TGCGCCAGCAGCGGGGGACTCAGGACAGATGCGCAGTATTTT. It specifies CASSGGLRTDAQYF.